This record concerns one T cell receptor beta chain sequence. Its antigen remains unidentified. The repertoire was sequenced with immunoSEQ multiplex PCR; TCRdb's copy has only in-frame clones and lacks some. The sample includes tens of thousands of clones, 75% to 90% of them seen just once. The V end was cut by 0 bases, the J end by 0 bases, with 10 bases between. This CDR3 is 16 amino acids long. The V gene's germline CDR1 is SGDLS and CDR2 YYNGEE. Blood sampling took place at baseline, cycle 4 day 1, and cycle 7 day 1. The data were taken from a study of OX40 agonist ivuxolimab in advanced cancers. General study points: Expanded peripheral T cells had an undetermined antigen specificity. The study observed clonal expansion of CD4+ and CD8+ blood T cells by week 6 at 0.1 to 3.0 mg/kg. Relative to CD4+ cells, CD8+ T cells on average had more expanded clones.

The source is an adult with an advanced solid tumor such as melanoma, head and neck, liver or kidney cancer. The specimen was CD4+ or CD8+ T cells sorted from blood, collected in a trial of the OX40 agonist ivuxolimab. This chain links TRBV9 with TRBJ2-1; D perhaps matches TRBD2 (6 bases). CDR3 protein: CASSVGASVSYNEQFF. The DNA for the CDR3 is TGTGCCAGCAGCGTAGGGGCTAGCGTCTCCTACAATGAGCAGTTCTTC.